These 18 T cell receptor beta chains originate from one sample sequenced in a study of cytomegalovirus exposure and HLA in healthy donors. PCR employed 60 Vbeta and 13 Jbeta primers. TCRdb's table, derived via immunoSEQ multiplex PCR, lists solely in-frame clones and lacks some. The top ten hold about 2.1% of the sample, which has about 150,000 clones, 75% to 90% seen once. Specimen: PBMCs. These receptors were taken from a woman aged 18 to 35 in good health and CMV-seronegative.

About this clone: Distinct nucleotide sequences in the sample also encode this CDR3. The chain uses TRBV27 and TRBJ2-7; unclear D gene. V was pared by 4 bases and J by 1 base, with 2 bases between. This CDR3 is 11 amino acids long. In germline, CDR1 is MNHEY, CDR2 SMNVEV (reference sequence). The DNA of the CDR3 is TGTGCCAGCAGTTCGTCCTACGAGCAGTACTTC. As protein: CASSSSYEQYF.

This chain uses TRBV30 with TRBJ1-4; maybe TRBD1 (5 bases). The V gene's germline CDR1 is GTSNPN and CDR2 SVGIG (reference sequence). This CDR3 region has 15 residues. The V end lost 3 bases, the J end lost 10 bases, and 21 bases lay between the germline ends. CDR3: CAWRPNRGAEGKLFF. The CDR3 DNA reads as TGTGCCTGGAGGCCAAATCGGGGCGCGGAGGGAAAACTGTTTTTT.

The chain has TRBV6-1 and TRBJ1-1, with unresolved D. V lost 4 bases and J lost 3, with 24 bases in between. The CDR3 length is 18 residues. Germline V gives CDR1 MNHNS, CDR2 SASEGT. Here the CDR3 reads CASSAPEGEWGKDTEAFF. The CDR3 DNA reads TGTGCCAGCAGTGCCCCGGAGGGTGAGTGGGGAAAGGACACTGAAGCTTTCTTT.

The chain uses TRBV5-1 and TRBJ2-7; D uncertain. The length of the CDR3 is 20 residues. Per germline, CDR1 SGHRS and CDR2 YFSETQ. V was shortened by 4 bases and J by 3 bases, with 32 bases between the two germline ends. CDR3 DNA: TGCGCCAGCAGCCGAGCACCACCCGACATTCCCGTTCCTGGCCTCTACGAGCAGTACTTC. Translated: CASSRAPPDIPVPGLYEQYF.

With regard to this clone: The DNA is left out, because the CDR3 cannot be placed on it with certainty; the CDR3 is given as TCRdb lists it. J is TRBJ2-2 and V is TRBV28; the DNA was not compared with TRBD2, the D call given in the table. The CDR3 is 12 residues long, counting both termini. Germline lookup yields CDR1 MDHEN and CDR2 SYDVKM. CDR3 sequence: CASSFGAGELFF.

The rearrangement joins TRBV4-1 to TRBJ2-7; perhaps TRBD1 as D (6 bases). V gave up 0 bases and J gave up 6 bases, with 15 bases separating them. Germline lookup yields CDR1 MGHRA and CDR2 YSYEKL. The CDR3 sequence is 15 residues long. The CDR3 sequence is CASSQEAGEVAEQYF. The CDR3 DNA is TGCGCCAGCAGCCAAGAGGCAGGGGAAGTAGCCGAGCAGTACTTC.

The chain employs TRBV27 and TRBJ1-2; 12 nucleotides match TRBD1. The J segment lost 4 bases and the V segment lost 4 bases, leaving 10 bases of the junction unmatched. Germline V gene lookup returns CDR1 MNHEY and CDR2 SMNVEV (reference sequence). The CDR3 loop spans 17 amino acids. Here the CDR3 reads CASSSLGTGGGSYGYTF. CDR3 bases: TGTGCCAGCAGTTCCCTAGGGACAGGGGGCGGGAGCTATGGCTACACCTTC.

The table lists this clone with a few counts. The chain couples TRBV28 to TRBJ1-3; possible D gene TRBD1, 6 bases. The V and J ends lost 5 bases and 0 bases respectively, with 8 bases between them. Germline lookup yields CDR1 MDHEN and CDR2 SYDVKM. The length of the CDR3 is 14 residues. The CDR3 spells CASSPTGSGNTIYF. In DNA, the CDR3 is TGTGCCAGCAGTCCGACAGGCTCTGGAAACACCATATATTTT.

The V and J genes are TRBV18 and TRBJ2-1, with D possibly being TRBD2 (8 bases). The germline CDR1 and CDR2 sequences are KGHSH and LQKENI. The germline V and J ends were trimmed by 2 bases and 9 bases, with 20 bases remaining between them. The length of the CDR3 is 16 residues. The CDR3: CASSPSPSGRQGEQFF. CDR3 coding DNA: TGTGCCAGCTCACCATCTCCCAGCGGGAGACAGGGTGAGCAGTTCTTC. Together with reference TRBV18 and TRBJ2-1, the CDR3 gives the full variable domain: NAGVMQNPRHLVRRRGQEARLRCSPMKGHSHVYWYRQLPEEGLKFMVYLQKENIIDESGMPKERFSAEFPKEGPSILRIQQVVRGDSAAYFCASSPSPSGRQGEQFFGPGTRLTVL.

The V and J genes are TRBV28 and TRBJ1-1, with 7 bases identical to TRBD1. The CDR3 extends over 16 amino acids. Per the germline V gene, CDR1 is MDHEN and CDR2 is SYDVKM. The junction had 6 bases not matched to a gene; V was cut back by 2 bases and J by 0 bases. This CDR3 reads CASSLRDSYMNTEAFF. The CDR3 region has the DNA TGTGCCAGCAGTTTAAGGGACAGCTATATGAACACTGAAGCTTTCTTT.

The CDR3 loop reads CASSLGQGAFVGTEAFF. The CDR3 DNA reads TGTGCCAGCAGCTTGGGACAGGGGGCTTTCGTGGGCACTGAAGCTTTCTTT. The chain employs TRBV7-9 and TRBJ1-1; 12 nucleotides match TRBD1. V gave up 3 bases and J gave up 4 bases; unmatched junction bases: 9. CDR1 and CDR2 (germline): SEHNR, FQNEAQ (reference sequence). This CDR3 has 17 amino acids.

The gene calls are TRBV14 and TRBJ1-2; D may be TRBD1 (5 bases). With 4 bases removed from V and 1 base from J, the gap between germline ends came to 13 bases. Germline V gives CDR1 SGHDN, CDR2 FVKESK. This CDR3 is built from 15 residues. The CDR3 DNA reads TGTGCCAGCAGCCCTGACAGAGATCTTAACTATGGCTACACCTTC. Translating it yields CASSPDRDLNYGYTF.

The chain recombines TRBV27 with TRBJ1-6; 8 bases match TRBD1. The trim removed 2 bases at V and 9 bases at J, leaving 6 bases unmatched. The CDR3 has 15 residues. Germline CDR1 MNHEY, CDR2 SMNVEV (reference sequence). The CDR3 loop reads CASSLSGTGISPLHF. The CDR3 coding sequence is TGTGCCAGCAGTTTAAGTGGGACAGGCATTTCACCCCTCCACTTT.

J is TRBJ1-1 and V is TRBV15, with 8 bases matching TRBD1. J lost 1 base, V lost 4 bases, and 8 bases had no gene match. Germline CDR1 is LNHNV and CDR2 is YYDKDF (reference sequence). The CDR3 is 16 amino acids. The CDR3 DNA is TGTGCCACCAGCACCCTAGACAGGGGACGGAACACTGAAGCTTTCTTT. Translating gives CATSTLDRGRNTEAFF.

This sequence joins TRBV5-1 and TRBJ2-5; 10 nucleotides agree with TRBD2. With 1 base clipped from V and 5 bases from J, the junction kept 8 bases outside the gene matches. Germline CDR1 is SGHRS and CDR2 is YFSETQ. The CDR3 has 16 amino acids. The CDR3 bases are TGCGCCAGCAGCTTGTCCCCTAGCGGGGGCTTGGAGACCCAGTACTTC. Its protein product is CASSLSPSGGLETQYF.

The chain links TRBV28 to TRBJ1-2; no definite D call. CDR1 and CDR2 from the germline V gene are MDHEN and SYDVKM. The CDR3 spans 13 residues. The ends were cut back, 6 bases at V and 3 bases at J, with 11 bases in the middle. This CDR3 reads CASRPPRDYGYTF. In DNA, the CDR3 is TGTGCCAGCAGGCCCCCGCGGGACTATGGCTACACCTTC.

The chain uses TRBV15 and TRBJ1-1; D gene unclear. Trimming took off 1 base at V and 4 bases at J, with 16 bases between the two ends. CDR3 length: 16 amino acids. CDR1 LNHNV and CDR2 YYDKDF come from the germline V gene (reference sequence). The CDR3 sequence is CATSRAYGGGGTEAFF. As DNA, the CDR3 is TGTGCCACCAGCAGAGCTTATGGAGGCGGCGGCACTGAAGCTTTCTTT.

V and J are TRBV10-3 and TRBJ1-2; the D is unclear. V lost 6 bases to trimming and J lost 7 bases, with 9 bases between them. CDR1 is ENHRY and CDR2 is SYGVKD in the germline V gene. The CDR3 length is 11 residues. This CDR3 is CAISGEVGYTF. The DNA of the CDR3 is TGTGCCATCAGCGGTGAGGTTGGCTACACCTTC.